A selection of T cell receptor beta chains follows, all from one sample in a study of radiotherapy plus CTLA-4 blockade in lung cancer. Measured with immunoSEQ multiplex PCR; TCRdb has only the in-frame clones, and not every one. Of about 87,000 clones listed, around 84% are singletons. The sequencing used peripheral blood, collected from a patient treated with radiotherapy plus ipilimumab. The receptors derive from a human donor with non-small cell lung cancer that progressed on radiotherapy plus ipilimumab. Each CDR3 is given with its conserved first and last residue. A D gene is named only where the DNA matches it firmly. Clone size appears in some rows only: once, few, many, or a class for an expanded clone.

clone size | J gene | D gene | V gene | CDR3 protein | CDR3 DNA
few | TRBJ2-7 | - | TRBV10-3 | CASGVGNYEQYF | TGTGCCTCCGGGGTGGGAAATTACGAGCAGTACTTC
- | TRBJ1-1 | - | TRBV7-9 | CASSPGAAGIGTEAFF | TGTGCCAGCAGTCCAGGGGCGGCAGGGATCGGGACTGAAGCTTTCTTT
- | TRBJ2-6 | TRBD1 | TRBV29-1 | CSVDLGQRNSGANVLTF | TGCAGCGTTGATCTGGGACAGAGGAACTCTGGGGCCAACGTCCTGACTTTC
once | TRBJ2-4 | TRBD1 | TRBV15 | CATSQTGEHIQYF | TGTGCCACCAGTCAGACAGGGGAACACATTCAGTACTTC
- | TRBJ2-7 | - | TRBV28 | CASSLGQGGYEQYF | TGTGCCAGCAGTTTGGGGCAGGGAGGATACGAGCAGTACTTC
- | TRBJ2-2 | TRBD2 | TRBV7-2 | CASSLDSGIAGELFF | TGTGCCAGCAGCTTAGACAGCGGGATAGCCGGGGAGCTGTTTTTT
- | TRBJ1-2 | - | TRBV7-2 | CASSLGGSGVYGYTF | TGTGCCAGCAGCTTAGGGGGATCGGGGGTCTATGGCTACACCTTC
- | TRBJ2-5 | - | TRBV7-2 | CASSRGGGETQYF | TGTGCCAGCAGCCGAGGGGGGGGAGAGACCCAGTACTTC
- | TRBJ1-2 | - | TRBV9 | CASSTGAGGDYGYTF | TGTGCCAGCAGCACCGGGGCCGGGGGCGACTATGGCTACACCTTC
- | TRBJ1-1 | TRBD1 | TRBV28 | CAIETGYTEAFF | TGTGCCATCGAGACAGGGTACACTGAAGCTTTCTTT
- | TRBJ1-2 | - | TRBV7-8 | CASSTEMGGYTF | TGTGCCAGCAGCACGGAAATGGGTGGCTACACCTTC
- | TRBJ1-4 | - | TRBV2 | CATGGGGTNEKLFF | TGTGCCACCGGGGGGGGAGGCACTAATGAAAAACTGTTTTTT
- | TRBJ1-2 | TRBD1 | TRBV4-3 | CASSQRDSYGYTF | TGCGCCAGCAGCCAAAGGGACAGCTATGGCTACACCTTC
- | TRBJ2-7 | - | TRBV5-1 | CASSVDGSYEQYF | TGCGCCAGCAGCGTGGACGGTTCCTACGAGCAGTACTTC
- | TRBJ2-5 | - | TRBV29-1 | CSVPANQETQYF | TGCAGCGTCCCGGCCAATCAAGAGACCCAGTACTTC
- | TRBJ1-2 | - | TRBV6-1 | CASSESVSVYGYTF | TGTGCCAGCAGTGAATCCGTGAGCGTCTATGGCTACACCTTC
- | TRBJ1-2 | - | TRBV20-1 | CSPYNYGYTF | TGCAGTCCCTATAACTATGGCTACACCTTC
- | TRBJ2-7 | TRBD2 | TRBV9 | CASSVAPSGYEQYF | TGTGCCAGCAGCGTAGCCCCTAGCGGGTACGAGCAGTACTTC
- | TRBJ2-7 | - | TRBV12-2 | CASRLRGGPLHEQYF | TGTGCAAGTCGCTTACGAGGGGGGCCTTTGCACGAGCAGTACTTC
- | TRBJ2-3 | TRBD2 | TRBV5-1 | CASSLRYLSGTEDTQYF | TGCGCCAGCAGCTTGAGGTATCTTAGCGGGACCGAGGATACGCAGTATTTT
- | TRBJ1-2 | - | TRBV30 | CAWSVQDYGYTF | TGTGCCTGGAGTGTACAGGACTATGGCTACACCTTC
- | TRBJ2-3 | TRBD2 | TRBV10-3 | CAISESMLAGVGDTQYF | TGTGCCATCAGTGAGTCAATGCTAGCGGGAGTAGGAGATACGCAGTATTTT
- | TRBJ1-5 | - | TRBV25-1 | CASSETGPGGNQPQHF | TGTGCCAGCAGTGAAACCGGGCCAGGGGGCAATCAGCCCCAGCATTTT
- | TRBJ1-1 | - | TRBV9 | CASSVGVQNTEAFF | TGTGCCAGCAGCGTAGGGGTACAGAACACTGAAGCTTTCTTT
- | TRBJ1-3 | - | TRBV10-3 | CAIRTGGGNTIYF | TGTGCCATCAGGACGGGGGGTGGAAACACCATATATTTT
- | TRBJ1-1 | - | TRBV18 | CASSPQGMNTEAFF | TGTGCCAGCTCGCCTCAGGGGATGAACACTGAAGCTTTCTTT
once | TRBJ2-5 | - | TRBV9 | CASSVGPELQETQYF | TGTGCCAGCAGCGTAGGTCCAGAACTACAAGAGACCCAGTACTTC
- | TRBJ2-5 | - | TRBV5-4 | CASSPLGGTQYF | TGTGCCAGCAGCCCACTAGGGGGGACCCAGTACTTC
- | TRBJ1-4 | - | TRBV7-2 | CASSSDREKLFF | TGTGCCAGCAGCTCCGACCGGGAAAAACTGTTTTTT
- | TRBJ2-4 | - | TRBV19 | CASSILLALTGNIQYF | TGTGCCAGTAGTATCCTACTAGCCCTTACGGGAAACATTCAGTACTTC
- | TRBJ2-7 | - | TRBV7-2 | CASSLGDTYYEQYF | TGTGCCAGCAGCTTAGGGGACACTTACTACGAGCAGTACTTC
- | TRBJ1-1 | - | TRBV21-1 | CASSLTTLNTEAFF | TGTGCCAGCAGTTTGACCACCTTGAACACTGAAGCTTTCTTT
- | TRBJ2-5 | TRBD1 | TRBV7-2 | CASSTRTGAWETQYF | TGTGCCAGCAGCACCCGGACAGGGGCGTGGGAGACCCAGTACTTC
- | TRBJ2-2 | TRBD2 | TRBV12-5 | CASGTSNTGELFF | TGTGCTAGCGGGACTAGTAACACCGGGGAGCTGTTTTTT
few | TRBJ1-3 | - | TRBV4-3 | CASSPWAGPGNTIYF | TGCGCCAGCAGCCCCTGGGCGGGACCAGGAAACACCATATATTTT
- | TRBJ2-7 | - | TRBV5-1 | CASSLEGQSSYEQYF | TGCGCCAGCAGCTTGGAAGGACAGTCTTCCTACGAGCAGTACTTC
- | TRBJ2-2 | - | TRBV7-9 | CASSLEATGELFF | TGTGCCAGCAGCTTAGAGGCCACCGGGGAGCTGTTTTTT
- | TRBJ2-7 | - | TRBV2 | CASVGLYEQYF | TGTGCCAGCGTGGGGCTCTACGAGCAGTACTTC
- | TRBJ2-3 | TRBD2 | TRBV7-2 | CASTPLAGGGADTQYF | TGTGCCAGCACCCCACTAGCGGGGGGAGGGGCAGATACGCAGTATTTT
- | TRBJ1-2 | - | TRBV2 | CASSEAPGYGYTF | TGTGCCAGCAGTGAAGCTCCGGGGTATGGCTACACCTTC
- | TRBJ2-1 | TRBD1 | TRBV6-5 | CASSFGQGRNEQFF | TGTGCCAGCAGCTTCGGACAGGGGAGAAATGAGCAGTTCTTC
- | TRBJ1-2 | - | TRBV6-1 | CASSADKNYGYTF | TGTGCCAGCAGTGCGGACAAGAACTATGGCTACACCTTC
- | TRBJ2-7 | - | TRBV25-1 | CASTNPGADYEQYF | TGTGCCAGCACCAACCCAGGGGCAGACTACGAGCAGTACTTC
few | TRBJ1-5 | - | TRBV19 | CASRPGTSLRTQHF | TGTGCCAGTAGGCCAGGGACGAGTTTACGGACCCAGCATTTT
- | TRBJ1-1 | - | TRBV14 | CASSQERKAFF | TGTGCCAGCAGCCAAGAGAGGAAAGCTTTCTTT
- | TRBJ2-3 | TRBD1 | TRBV5-4 | CASSSNRGISTDTQYF | TGTGCCAGCAGCTCAAACAGGGGAATCTCGACAGATACGCAGTATTTT
- | TRBJ2-3 | TRBD2 | TRBV28 | CASTASGGAPDTQYF | TGTGCCAGCACGGCTAGCGGGGGGGCTCCAGATACGCAGTATTTT
- | TRBJ2-7 | - | TRBV6-6 | CASTGQSSYEQYF | TGTGCCAGCACCGGACAGAGCTCCTACGAGCAGTACTTC
- | TRBJ1-2 | - | TRBV7-8 | CASSLAPTDYGYTF | TGTGCCAGCAGCTTAGCTCCGACCGACTATGGCTACACCTTC
- | TRBJ1-2 | TRBD1 | TRBV7-9 | CASSVTGGSVYGYTF | TGTGCCAGCAGCGTGACAGGGGGTTCAGTCTATGGCTACACCTTC
once | TRBJ2-1 | - | TRBV5-1 | CASSSFPGNEQFF | TGCGCCAGCAGCTCCTTTCCGGGGAATGAGCAGTTCTTC
- | TRBJ2-7 | TRBD2 | TRBV7-2 | CASSLASGPYEQYF | TGTGCCAGCAGCCTGGCTAGCGGCCCCTACGAGCAGTACTTC
few | TRBJ2-7 | - | TRBV5-1 | CASSLAGGTYEQYF | TGCGCCAGCAGCTTGGCCGGGGGAACCTACGAGCAGTACTTC